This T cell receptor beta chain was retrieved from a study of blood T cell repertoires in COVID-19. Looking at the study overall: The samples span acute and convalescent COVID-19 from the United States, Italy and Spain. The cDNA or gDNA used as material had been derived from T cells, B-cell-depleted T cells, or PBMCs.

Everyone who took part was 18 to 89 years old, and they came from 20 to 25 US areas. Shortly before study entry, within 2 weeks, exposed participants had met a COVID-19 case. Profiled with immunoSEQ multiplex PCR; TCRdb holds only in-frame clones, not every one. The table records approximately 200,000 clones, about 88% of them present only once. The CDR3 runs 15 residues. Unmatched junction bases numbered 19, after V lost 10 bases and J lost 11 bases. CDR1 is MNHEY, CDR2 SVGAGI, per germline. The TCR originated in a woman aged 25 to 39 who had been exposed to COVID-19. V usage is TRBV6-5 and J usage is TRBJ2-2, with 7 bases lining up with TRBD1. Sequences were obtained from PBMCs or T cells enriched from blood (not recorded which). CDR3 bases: TGTGCCACCGAAGGGTACCCGACAGGGTTATTAGAGCTGTTTTTT. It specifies CATEGYPTGLLELFF.